Listed here are 16 T cell receptor beta chains from one sample, sequenced in a study of Tregs in tolerant kidney transplant recipients (dated by TCRdb to about 2019). Receptors were amplified or captured by the immunoSEQ multiplex PCR assay. TCRdb provides this immuneACCESS table in a form limited to in-frame rearrangements. Some clones are lacking; in checked studies, under half of them reflect an unresolved V gene, and why the rest are absent is not known. The sample table gives around 6,400 clones. The ten largest clones represent about two fifths of the sample. Related donors were used in the transplants with nonmyeloablative bone marrow transplantation, and mixed chimerism was transient in the human trials. Sequences were derived from CD8+ T cells from blood (PBMCs), sampled 12 months after the transplant. Receptors were obtained from a human patient who received a combined kidney and bone marrow transplant. After a transplant, some of the T cells may come from the graft donor.

On this clone itself: The CDR3 end lies 3 residues beyond the end of the read and is filled in from the germline J gene. The V and J genes are TRBV5-1 and TRBJ2-7; the match to TRBD1 covers 8 bases. V was pared by 3 bases and J by 4 bases, with 6 bases of the junction left unmatched. CDR3 length equals 14 residues. Germline assignment: CDR1 SGHRS and CDR2 YFSETQ. The CDR3 spells CASSWTGSDYEQYF. CDR3 DNA, as far as it was read: TGCGCCAGCAGCTGGACAGGGAGTGATTACGAG.

As concerns this clone: With the read ending 3 residues before the CDR3 end, the germline J gene is used to fill in that end. The rearrangement links TRBV29-1 to TRBJ2-1; D is possibly TRBD2 (5 bases). This CDR3 contains 12 residues. The V and J ends lost 7 bases and 9 bases respectively, with 16 bases between them. Germline CDR1 reads SQVTM; CDR2 reads ANQGSEA. The CDR3 sequence: CSGTGMSGEQFF. CDR3 DNA (partial): TGCAGCGGCACGGGGATGTCCGGTGAG.

Concerning this clone itself: The CDR3 is cut off 3 residues early in the read; its end comes from the germline J gene. The chain has TRBV20-1 and TRBJ2-7; TRBD2 agrees at 10 bases. CDR3 length: 15 residues. Trimming cost V 0 bases and J 2 bases; bases outside gene matches: 4. Germline V gene lookup returns CDR1 DFQATT and CDR2 SNEGSKA (reference sequence). CDR3 residues: CSARDLAGATYEQYF. CDR3 DNA, as far as it was read: TGCAGTGCTAGAGATCTAGCGGGAGCCACCTACGAG.

With respect to this clone: The read terminates 3 residues before the CDR3 end, so the remaining end is supplied by the germline J gene. The chain combines TRBV10-3 with TRBJ1-1, with D unclear. The CDR3 spans 12 residues. CDR1 is ENHRY, CDR2 SYGVKD, per germline. The CDR3 here is CAISESPRGAFF. The sequenced CDR3 bases are TGTGCCATCAGTGAGTCTCCCCGGGGA.

Of note for this clone: Sequencing ends 3 residues short of the CDR3 end; the germline J gene provides the rest. This chain joins TRBV14 and TRBJ2-1; 10 bases agree with TRBD2. The CDR3 covers 16 residues. The ends lost 2 bases at V and 1 base at J; junction bases unmatched: 2. The germline CDR1 and CDR2 sequences are SGHDN and FVKESK. CDR3 sequence: CASSQLAGVSYNEQFF. The sequenced part of the CDR3 DNA is TGTGCCAGCAGCCAACTAGCGGGAGTTTCCTACAATGAG.

Of note for this clone: The read ends 3 residues before the CDR3 terminus; that terminus is restored from the germline J gene. V is TRBV7-9 and J is TRBJ2-7; TRBD1 agrees at 8 bases. The V gene's germline CDR1 is SEHNR and CDR2 FQNEAQ (reference sequence). The CDR3 length is 15 residues. The J segment lost 2 bases and the V segment lost 5 bases, leaving 8 bases of the junction unmatched. CDR3 region: CASSAGDRSPYEQYF. The part of the CDR3 DNA that was read is TGTGCCAGCAGCGCCGGGGACAGGTCGCCCTACGAG.

With respect to this clone: The read halts 3 residues ahead of the CDR3 end, with the missing end drawn from the germline J gene. V usage is TRBV19 and J usage is TRBJ2-7, with 8 bases that match TRBD1. V was pared by 8 bases and J by 4 bases, with 4 bases of the junction left unmatched. The CDR3 covers 12 residues. Germline CDR1 and CDR2: LNHDA and SQIVND (reference sequence). CDR3 residues: CASADRAYEQYF. The sequenced CDR3 bases are TGTGCCAGTGCGGACAGGGCGTACGAG.

Concerning this clone: The sequenced fragment ends 3 residues before the CDR3 boundary, so the rest is inferred from the germline J gene. The rearrangement uses TRBV7-9 and TRBJ2-2; possible D gene TRBD1, 5 bases. The CDR3 loop spans 14 amino acids. CDR1 and CDR2 from the germline V gene are SEHNR and FQNEAQ (reference sequence). V lost 5 bases and J 0 bases, leaving 7 bases between the germline ends. The CDR3 DNA, read in part, is TGTGCCAGCAGCCCAGGGTCGAACACCGGGGAG. Translating gives CASSPGSNTGE. In full, the CDR3 is CASSPGSNTGELFF.

On this clone: The sequence runs out 3 residues before the end of the CDR3; the remainder is reconstructed from the germline J gene. The chain combines TRBV2 with TRBJ1-5, with 9 positions matching TRBD1. The germline V gene encodes CDR1 SNHLY and CDR2 FYNNEI. Trimming cost V 2 bases and J 6 bases; bases outside gene matches: 5. The CDR3 is 15 amino acids. CDR3 bases read: TGTGCCAGCAGTGAAAGGGACAGGGTAGGTCAGCCC. Translated: CASSERDRVGQP. The whole CDR3 protein is CASSERDRVGQPQHF.

A remark on this clone: From the germline J gene comes the end of the CDR3, since the read stops 3 residues before it. This chain links TRBV7-9 with TRBJ2-7; 10 bases match TRBD1. V gave up 1 base and J gave up 2 bases; unmatched junction bases: 2. This CDR3 region has 15 residues. Germline CDR1 is SEHNR and CDR2 is FQNEAQ (reference sequence). Incomplete CDR3 DNA: TGTGCCAGCAGCTTAGTGGGACAGGGGCCCTACGAG. It translates to CASSLVGQGPYE. The full CDR3 protein reads CASSLVGQGPYEQYF.

Of note for this clone: Read sequence stops 3 residues before the CDR3 end, and the germline J gene provides the missing end. This chain links TRBV2 with TRBJ1-1; D is unclear. Deletions cut 6 bases from V and 1 base from J, with 6 bases between. The CDR3 consists of 12 residues. Germline CDR1 and CDR2: SNHLY and FYNNEI. Partial CDR3 DNA: TGTGCCAGCAGGAAGGCGAACACTGAA. Its translation is CASRKANTE. The CDR3 in its entirety is CASRKANTEAFF.

As regards this clone: The observed sequence ends 3 residues before the CDR3 terminus, with the missing tail filled in from the germline J gene. V is TRBV11-2 and J is TRBJ2-7, with 11 bases identical to TRBD2. Germline V gene lookup returns CDR1 SGHAT and CDR2 FQNNGV. This CDR3 spans 14 amino acids. V gave up 5 bases and J gave up 4 bases; unmatched junction bases: 4. CDR3 in amino acids: CASSELAGGYEQYF. Incomplete CDR3 DNA: TGTGCCAGCAGCGAATTAGCGGGAGGGTACGAG.

Remarks on this clone: The CDR3 end lies 3 residues beyond the end of the read and is filled in from the germline J gene. The chain links TRBV19 to TRBJ1-1; D gene unclear. This CDR3 is 16 amino acids long. V shed 5 bases and J shed 0 bases, with 16 bases lying between them. Looked up from germline, CDR1 is LNHDA and CDR2 is SQIVND (reference sequence). The CDR3 is CASSLSGGLMNTEAFF. Incomplete CDR3 DNA: TGTGCCAGTAGTCTCTCCGGAGGGCTAATGAACACTGAA.

About this clone itself: The read terminates 3 residues before the CDR3 end, so the remaining end is supplied by the germline J gene. This chain links TRBV20-1 with TRBJ2-1; possibly TRBD2 for D (6 bases). Germline V gene sequence: CDR1 DFQATT, CDR2 SNEGSKA (reference sequence). The CDR3 is 17 residues long. V was trimmed by 0 bases and J by 4 bases, leaving 19 bases between them. CDR3 residues: CSARDLMSSGDYNEQFF. The DNA read from the CDR3 is TGCAGTGCTAGAGATCTAATGAGTAGCGGTGATTACAATGAG.

Notes on this clone: Read coverage stops 3 residues before the CDR3 terminus; the germline J gene supplies the remainder. This chain uses TRBV11-2 with TRBJ2-7; 9 nucleotides agree with TRBD1. There are 13 residues in the CDR3. Germline values: CDR1 SGHAT, CDR2 FQNNGV. V gave up 5 bases and J gave up 4 bases; unmatched junction bases: 3. The DNA read from the CDR3 is TGTGCCAGCAGCGCCGGGACAGGGTACGAG. Residues: CASSAGTGYE. The full-length CDR3 reads as CASSAGTGYEQYF.

To note about this clone: With the read ending 3 residues before the CDR3 end, the germline J gene is used to fill in that end. The chain has TRBV20-1 and TRBJ2-7; 7 positions match TRBD1. V shed 6 bases, J shed 0 bases, and the junction held 5 bases outside the gene matches. This CDR3 spans 13 amino acids. Looked up from germline, CDR1 is DFQATT and CDR2 is SNEGSKA (reference sequence). The part of the CDR3 DNA that was read is TGCAGTGCCCGAACAGGGGTCTCCTACGAG. It encodes CSARTGVSYE. The CDR3, in full, reads CSARTGVSYEQYF.